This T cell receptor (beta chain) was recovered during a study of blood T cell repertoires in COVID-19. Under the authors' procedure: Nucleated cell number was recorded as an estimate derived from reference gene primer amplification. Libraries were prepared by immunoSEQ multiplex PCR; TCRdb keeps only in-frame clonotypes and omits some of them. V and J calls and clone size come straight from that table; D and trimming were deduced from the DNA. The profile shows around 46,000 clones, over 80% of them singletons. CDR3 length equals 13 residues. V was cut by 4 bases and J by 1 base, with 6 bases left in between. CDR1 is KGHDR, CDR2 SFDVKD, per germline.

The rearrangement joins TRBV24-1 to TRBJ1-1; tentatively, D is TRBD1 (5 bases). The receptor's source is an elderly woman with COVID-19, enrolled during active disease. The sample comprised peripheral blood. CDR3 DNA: TGTGCCACCAGTGACCAGGGGAACACTGAAGCTTTCTTT. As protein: CATSDQGNTEAFF.